These 24 T cell receptor beta chains originate from one sample sequenced in a study of blood T cell repertoires in COVID-19. This table comes from immunoSEQ multiplex PCR, and its TCRdb copy is limited to in-frame clones, with some not included. The table records around 170,000 clones, approximately 90% of them present only once. The sample was peripheral blood. Receptors originate from a young man who had recovered from COVID-19.

This rearrangement joins TRBV24-1 to TRBJ1-3, with D perhaps matching TRBD1 (6 bases). V gave up 4 bases and J gave up 0 bases, with 15 bases separating them. The CDR3 spans 17 residues. Germline CDR1 KGHDR, CDR2 SFDVKD. The CDR3 spells CATSETVDSVSGNTIYF. CDR3 nucleotides: TGTGCCACCAGTGAAACAGTGGACAGTGTCTCTGGAAACACCATATATTTT.

This chain connects TRBV6-1 to TRBJ1-2; 8 bases line up with TRBD1. J lost 3 bases, V lost 3 bases, and 9 bases had no gene match. From germline, CDR1 is MNHNS and CDR2 SASEGT. The CDR3 extends over 16 amino acids. As DNA, the CDR3 is TGTGCCAGCAGTGATCCTTGGGGGACAGGATACTATGGCTACACCTTC. Protein: CASSDPWGTGYYGYTF.

J is TRBJ2-4 and V is TRBV6-6; 8 nucleotides agree with TRBD1. Trimming at V came to 6 bases and at J to 0 bases, leaving 4 bases not matched to a gene. The CDR3 runs to 15 residues. Per germline, CDR1 MNHNY and CDR2 SVGAGI (reference sequence). The CDR3 loop is CASRDRALAKNIQYF. In nucleotides, the CDR3 is TGTGCCAGCAGGGACAGGGCACTAGCCAAAAACATTCAGTACTTC.

The chain employs TRBV18 and TRBJ1-1; D is unclear. The CDR3 covers 13 residues. Looked up from germline, CDR1 is KGHSH and CDR2 is LQKENI. V lost 3 bases and J 4 bases, leaving 9 bases between the germline ends. CDR3 residues: CASSPAGSTEAFF. Written as DNA, the CDR3 is TGTGCCAGCTCACCTGCCGGGAGCACTGAAGCTTTCTTT.

This clone was found a few times. The CDR3 DNA is TGCGCCAGCAGCTTGGAAACAGGGGGCGGCGGCGGGGAGCTGTTTTTT. Translation gives CASSLETGGGGGELFF. The chain links TRBV5-1 to TRBJ2-2; 9 bases align to TRBD1. CDR1 is SGHRS and CDR2 is YFSETQ in the germline V gene. J was trimmed by 7 bases and V by 0 bases; bases with no gene match: 7. The CDR3 loop spans 16 amino acids.

The chain employs TRBV5-6 and TRBJ1-6; 10 bases fit TRBD1. The CDR3 is made up of 14 amino acids. V was pared by 2 bases and J by 9 bases, with 2 bases of the junction left unmatched. Germline CDR1 SGHDT, CDR2 YYEEEE. CDR3 nucleotides: TGTGCCAGCAGCTTCAGGACAGGGGGTTCACCCCTCCACTTT. Amino acids: CASSFRTGGSPLHF.

This chain connects TRBV2 to TRBJ2-1, with D possibly being TRBD2 (5 bases). Germline V gene lookup returns CDR1 SNHLY and CDR2 FYNNEI. The CDR3 is 15 residues long. V was cut by 5 bases and J by 6 bases, with 17 bases left in between. CDR3 DNA: TGTGCCAGCAGTCGTGAGGGCAGCAAGGGCAATGAGCAGTTCTTC. Translated, it gives CASSREGSKGNEQFF.

This clone was seen a single time. The rearrangement uses TRBV27 and TRBJ2-7; 11 bases align to TRBD2. The CDR3 covers 15 residues. Germline V gene data show CDR1 as MNHEY and CDR2 as SMNVEV (reference sequence). J was trimmed by 5 bases and V by 4 bases; bases with no gene match: 7. In nucleotides, the CDR3 is TGTGCCAGCAGTTCTTTGGGACTAGCGGCCCACGAGCAGTACTTC. The encoded protein is CASSSLGLAAHEQYF.

This clone showed up many times. The chain carries TRBV6-2 or TRBV6-3 and TRBJ1-5; 7 positions match TRBD1. CDR3 length: 13 amino acids. V gave up 5 bases and J gave up 7 bases; unmatched junction bases: 5. Germline values: CDR1 MNHEY, CDR2 SVGEGT. The CDR3 reads CASSGDRRQPQHF. The CDR3 nucleotides read TGTGCCAGCAGTGGGGACAGACGGCAGCCCCAGCATTTT.

The rearrangement uses TRBV11-2 and TRBJ1-1; the D is unclear. Germline V gene data show CDR1 as SGHAT and CDR2 as FQNNGV. With 0 bases removed from V and 1 base from J, the gap between germline ends came to 6 bases. The CDR3 has 14 residues. The CDR3 sequence is CASSLDLQNTEAFF. As DNA, the CDR3 is TGTGCCAGCAGCTTAGATTTACAGAACACTGAAGCTTTCTTT.

The V gene is TRBV5-5, the J gene TRBJ1-1, with TRBD1 matching over 9 bases. This CDR3 has 17 residues. The germline CDR1 and CDR2 sequences are SGHKS and YYEKEE (reference sequence). V lost 4 bases, J lost 1 base, and 11 bases stayed unmatched. CDR3 coding DNA: TGTGCCAGCAGCGTCGGGACAGGGAATTCGGGGAACACTGAAGCTTTCTTT. Its translation is CASSVGTGNSGNTEAFF. The full variable domain, in which reference TRBV5-5 and TRBJ1-1 provide the parts outside the CDR3, is DAGVTQSPTHLIKTRGQQVTLRCSPISGHKSVSWYQQVLGQGPQFIFQYYEKEERGRGNFPDRFSARQFPNYSSELNVNALLLGDSALYLCASSVGTGNSGNTEAFFGQGTRLTVV.

The rearrangement joins TRBV5-1 to TRBJ1-4; 7 bases are shared with TRBD1. In germline, CDR1 is SGHRS, CDR2 YFSETQ. V trimming: 4 bases; J trimming: 8 bases; junction bases outside the gene matches: 8. The CDR3 runs to 14 residues. The CDR3 protein is CASSPQGIEEKLFF. In DNA form, the CDR3 reads TGCGCCAGCAGCCCACAGGGGATTGAAGAAAAACTGTTTTTT. Combining the CDR3 with reference TRBV5-1 and TRBJ1-4 gives the whole variable domain KAGVTQTPRYLIKTRGQQVTLSCSPISGHRSVSWYQQTPGQGLQFLFEYFSETQRNKGNFPGRFSGRQFSNSRSEMNVSTLELGDSALYLCASSPQGIEEKLFFGSGTQLSVL.

This clone came up once. The chain links TRBV7-3 to TRBJ2-2, with D possibly matching TRBD1 (5 bases). The CDR3 covers 15 residues. Trimming removed 5 bases at V and 2 bases at J, with 12 bases between. The germline gives CDR1 SGHTA, CDR2 FQGTGA. CDR3 in amino acids: CASSLLGANTGELFF. In nucleotides, the CDR3 is TGTGCCAGCAGCCTTTTAGGGGCCAACACCGGGGAGCTGTTTTTT.

The chain joins TRBV5-1 to TRBJ2-3; D is possibly TRBD1 (5 bases). Trimming pared 4 bases from V and 0 bases from J, leaving 12 bases between. Germline assignment: CDR1 SGHRS and CDR2 YFSETQ. The CDR3 runs 15 residues. CDR3 sequence: CASSRLGASTDTQYF. The CDR3 region has the DNA TGCGCCAGCAGCAGATTAGGGGCTAGCACAGATACGCAGTATTTT.

The CDR3 sequence is CASSPGTNFYEQYF. DNA of the CDR3: TGTGCCAGCAGCCCCGGGACAAACTTCTACGAGCAGTACTTC. The chain recombines TRBV27 with TRBJ2-7, with D perhaps TRBD1 (6 bases). The germline V and J ends were trimmed by 6 bases and 3 bases, with 15 bases remaining between them. Germline V gene sequence: CDR1 MNHEY, CDR2 SMNVEV (reference sequence). The CDR3 is 14 residues long.

DNA for the CDR3: TGTGCCTGGAGTGTACGAGGTGGAGGGGAAAAACTGTTTTTT. Encoded protein: CAWSVRGGGEKLFF. The rearrangement links TRBV30 to TRBJ1-4; no firm D call. V lost 0 bases to trimming and J lost 8 bases, with 13 bases between them. Germline V gene sequence: CDR1 GTSNPN, CDR2 SVGIG (reference sequence). This CDR3 is 14 amino acids long.

The chain has TRBV9 and TRBJ2-1; 11 bases align to TRBD2. Germline V lookup: CDR1 SGDLS, CDR2 YYNGEE. The CDR3 has 15 amino acids. The J segment lost 7 bases and the V segment lost 3 bases, leaving 6 bases of the junction unmatched. The CDR3 region has the DNA TGTGCCAGCAGCGGGTCGGCTAGCGGGAGGAATGAGCAGTTCTTC. Translated, it gives CASSGSASGRNEQFF.

The chain uses TRBV7-2 and TRBJ1-2, with 7 bases lining up with TRBD1. The junction had 15 bases not matched to a gene; V was cut back by 4 bases and J by 7 bases. Germline assignment: CDR1 SGHTA and CDR2 FQGNSA. CDR3 length equals 16 residues. In nucleotides, the CDR3 is TGTGCCAGCAGCTCCTCGGGACAGTTGATCTTGCGTGGCTACACCTTC. It codes for CASSSSGQLILRGYTF.

The CDR3 loop reads CASSRTSNSPLHF. As DNA, the CDR3 is TGTGCCAGCAGCCGGACTTCTAATTCACCCCTCCACTTT. The chain joins TRBV27 to TRBJ1-6, with D uncertain. Trimming removed 6 bases at V and 6 bases at J, with 9 bases between. Germline V gives CDR1 MNHEY, CDR2 SMNVEV (reference sequence). CDR3 length equals 13 residues.

The chain recombines TRBV19 with TRBJ1-4, with unresolved D. Trimming shortened V by 10 bases and J by 3 bases, and 21 bases separated the two germline ends. Germline V gene lookup returns CDR1 LNHDA and CDR2 SQIVND (reference sequence). There are 16 residues in the CDR3. Here the CDR3 reads CATGPGWRGPNEKLFF. DNA for the CDR3: TGTGCCACCGGACCGGGGTGGCGAGGACCTAATGAAAAACTGTTTTTT.

This clone was seen only once. The rearrangement joins TRBV7-9 to TRBJ1-4; tentatively, D is TRBD1 (6 bases). Germline CDR1 reads SEHNR; CDR2 reads FQNEAQ (reference sequence). The CDR3 runs 12 residues. V was cut by 8 bases and J by 5 bases, with 9 bases left in between. The CDR3 DNA reads as TGTGCCAGCCAGGGACAAAATGAAAAACTGTTTTTT. This gives the protein CASQGQNEKLFF.

This clone was counted a single time. The chain joins TRBV7-9 to TRBJ2-7, with D maybe TRBD1 (6 bases). Germline V gene lookup returns CDR1 SEHNR and CDR2 FQNEAQ (reference sequence). This CDR3 is 15 amino acids long. Trimming left V 5 bases short and J 2 bases short, with 16 bases between. CDR3 in DNA: TGTGCCAGCAGCAACCGGGACACCGGCGCCTACGAGCAGTACTTC. This encodes CASSNRDTGAYEQYF.

The V call is TRBV7-9, the J call TRBJ2-5; D unclear. V shed 10 bases and J shed 5 bases, with 14 bases lying between them. This CDR3 is built from 12 residues. Germline-derived CDR1 and CDR2 are SEHNR and FQNEAQ (reference sequence). CDR3 residues: CATTPGQETQYF. DNA of the CDR3: TGTGCCACCACGCCGGGTCAGGAGACCCAGTACTTC.

The chain combines TRBV4-3 with TRBJ1-5; D call uncertain. This CDR3 contains 17 residues. The V gene's germline CDR1 is LGHNA and CDR2 YSLEER. Trimming removed 0 bases at V and 2 bases at J, with 14 bases between. The CDR3 here is CASSQDASGRGNQPQHF. The CDR3 DNA sequence: TGCGCCAGCAGCCAAGATGCGTCGGGTCGGGGCAATCAGCCCCAGCATTTT.